This entry describes one T cell receptor beta chain. The target antigen is unknown. This specimen comes from a study of beta chain features in type 1 diabetes. Whole-study context: Cell yields, gender and age were comparable in patients and healthy donors. Study observations and caveats: At VDJ recombination sites, type 1 diabetes patients had fewer insertions and more deleted nucleotides. Shorter TCRB CDR3s, moderately but significantly so, marked every one of the four CD4+ subsets in Type 1 diabetes patients.

The CDR3 contains 14 residues. Germline V gives CDR1 MNHEY, CDR2 SVGAGI. V shed 7 bases and J 3 bases; nucleotides not matched to a gene: 6. The investigators reverse transcribed all of the isolated RNA, so they sequenced expressed TCRB transcripts. Assay used: immunoSEQ multiplex PCR; TCRdb lists only in-frame clones, some missing. The sample contains some 150,000 clones, about 9.4% of which appear only once. Cells sorted by CD45RO/CCR7/CD25/CD127/CD95/CD27 comprised CD4+ naive, central memory, regulatory and stem cell-like memory cells. What was sequenced was naive CD4+ T cells from blood. V and J are TRBV6-5 and TRBJ2-3, with 8 positions matching TRBD2. This receptor was obtained from a man aged 18 to 29 in good health. Here the CDR3 DNA reads TGTGCCAGCAAAACACGGGAGGGTACAGATACGCAGTATTTT. This codes for CASKTREGTDTQYF.